This is a list of T cell receptor beta chains from one sample in a study of T cell changes during pregnancy in multiple sclerosis. Assay: immunoSEQ multiplex PCR; the TCRdb copy retains only in-frame clones and omits some. The sample lists roughly 48,000 clones; 95% were seen once. Sequences were derived from CD8+ T cells from peripheral blood mononuclear cells, sampled in the first trimester of pregnancy. The receptors derive from a female donor with multiple sclerosis, enrolled in a pregnancy study. CDR3s include the opening cysteine and the closing phenylalanine or tryptophan. Each record gives: J gene, D gene, clone size, V gene, CDR3 protein, CDR3 DNA. The D gene is left open where the match is weak. Clone size appears in some rows only: once, few, many, or a class for an expanded clone.

>TRBJ2-1|TRBD2|.|TRBV2
CASSEGAGGRHEQFF
TGTGCCAGCAGTGAAGGGGCGGGAGGGCGGCATGAGCAGTTCTTC
>TRBJ2-1|.|.|TRBV10-1
CASSGGQEGLYNEQFF
TGCGCCAGCAGTGGCGGGCAGGAGGGGCTCTACAATGAGCAGTTCTTC
>TRBJ2-2|TRBD2|.|TRBV7-6
CASSLGGGLTGELFF
TGTGCCAGCAGCTTAGGCGGGGGACTCACCGGGGAGCTGTTTTTT
>TRBJ2-7|.|once|TRBV5-1
CASSLNILAPYEQYF
TGCGCCAGCAGCTTGAATATCTTAGCTCCCTACGAGCAGTACTTC
>TRBJ1-2|TRBD1|.|TRBV7-6
CASSPWTGDGYTF
TGTGCCAGCAGCCCATGGACAGGGGATGGCTACACCTTC
>TRBJ2-1|TRBD2|once|TRBV27
CASRVGGLVAGGSNEQFF
TGTGCCAGCCGGGTCGGAGGGTTAGTAGCGGGAGGCTCCAATGAGCAGTTCTTC
>TRBJ2-7|.|.|TRBV2
CASSTGTSFYEQYF
TGTGCCAGTTCGACAGGCACCTCGTTCTACGAGCAGTACTTC
>TRBJ2-1|TRBD2|.|TRBV12-5
CASGSTSGSNEQFF
TGTGCTAGTGGGTCAACTAGCGGGAGCAATGAGCAGTTCTTC
>TRBJ2-5|TRBD2|.|TRBV4-1
CASSQALAGGHFKTQYF
TGCGCCAGCAGCCAAGCCCTAGCGGGGGGCCATTTTAAGACCCAGTACTTC
>TRBJ2-1|TRBD1|.|TRBV9
CASSIRYTGQGHYNEQFF
TGTGCCAGCAGCATAAGATACACGGGACAGGGCCATTACAATGAGCAGTTCTTC
>TRBJ1-2|.|few|TRBV7-9
CASSRGQAEGYTF
TGTGCCAGCAGCCGCGGCCAAGCTGAAGGCTACACCTTC
>TRBJ2-2|.|medium-sized|TRBV6-4
CASSDSLDTGELFF
TGTGCCAGCAGTGACTCACTAGACACCGGGGAGCTGTTTTTT
>TRBJ1-1|TRBD1|.|TRBV2
CASSEQPGTGVGNTEAFF
TGTGCCAGCAGTGAACAACCTGGGACAGGGGTAGGGAACACTGAAGCTTTCTTT
>TRBJ1-4|.|.|TRBV15
CATSRARRGGEKLFF
TGTGCCACCAGCAGAGCCCGACGGGGGGGTGAAAAACTGTTTTTT
>TRBJ2-1|TRBD2|once|TRBV29-1
CSVPGGPGAYNEQFF
TGCAGCGTCCCGGGGGGGCCAGGCGCCTACAATGAGCAGTTCTTC
>TRBJ2-7|.|.|TRBV4-1
CASSQHGESSYEQYF
TGCGCCAGCAGCCAGCACGGTGAGAGCTCCTACGAGCAGTACTTC
>TRBJ1-2|.|.|TRBV28
CASSWDTRYYGYTF
TGTGCCAGCAGCTGGGACACCCGATACTATGGCTACACCTTC
>TRBJ2-2|TRBD2|.|TRBV6-4
CASSDGTSTGELFF
TGTGCCAGCAGTGACGGGACTAGCACCGGGGAGCTGTTTTTT
>TRBJ2-3|.|.|TRBV11-2
CASSLARLTTDTQYF
TGTGCCAGCAGCTTAGCTAGACTCACCACAGATACGCAGTATTTT
>TRBJ2-5|TRBD2|.|TRBV2
CASSNSWTSGEETQYF
TGTGCCAGCAGTAATTCCTGGACTAGCGGGGAAGAGACCCAGTACTTC
>TRBJ1-2|TRBD1|.|TRBV28
CASSRRDRYYGYTF
TGTGCCAGCAGCCGCCGGGACAGATACTATGGCTACACCTTC
>TRBJ2-7|TRBD1|.|TRBV25-1
CASSGPNPGQGGGYEQYF
TGTGCCAGCAGTGGGCCGAACCCAGGACAGGGTGGAGGCTACGAGCAGTACTTC